This is a list of T cell receptor beta chains from one sample in a study of blood T cell repertoires in COVID-19. Sequenced by immunoSEQ multiplex PCR; TCRdb stores in-frame clones only, minus some. The sample has about 130,000 clones; 88% are singletons. The sequenced material came from peripheral blood. Receptors originate from a woman aged 80 or over with acute or convalescent COVID-19. CDR3s include the opening cysteine and the closing phenylalanine or tryptophan. A D gene is named only where the DNA matches it firmly. Size is omitted from some rows. Given values are once, few, many or a class for expanded clones.

. TRBJ2-7 TRBD1 TRBV10-3 TGTGCCATCAGTGAGTCTAAGAAGGGGGCGAGCTCCTACGAGCAGTACTTC CAISESKKGASSYEQYF
. TRBJ2-2 TRBD1 TRBV19 TGTGCCAGTAGTATAAGACAGGGAAACACCGGGGAGCTGTTTTTT CASSIRQGNTGELFF
. TRBJ2-7 . TRBV4-1 TGCGCCAGCAGCCAGAGGGACAACTACGAGCAGTACTTC CASSQRDNYEQYF
. TRBJ2-7 TRBD2 TRBV28 TGTGCCAGCAGTTTAAACGGGCTAGCGGGATTGTACGAGCAGTACTTC CASSLNGLAGLYEQYF
. TRBJ2-1 . TRBV28 TGTGCCAGCAGTTTAGATCTAGAAGGAGGAGATGAGCAGTTCTTC CASSLDLEGGDEQFF
. TRBJ2-7 TRBD2 TRBV28 TGTGCCAGCAGTTTAATGGCTAGCGGGTTAACCTACGAGCAGTACTTC CASSLMASGLTYEQYF
few TRBJ2-7 . TRBV9 TGTGCCAGCAGCGTCAATGTGGTAGCCTACGAGCAGTACTTC CASSVNVVAYEQYF
. TRBJ1-2 TRBD1 TRBV2 TGTGCCAGTGGACAGGGGGTTACGGGCTACACCTTC CASGQGVTGYTF
few TRBJ2-2 TRBD2 TRBV18 TGTGCCAGCTCACCAGGACTAGCGTCCACCGGGGAGCTGTTTTTT CASSPGLASTGELFF
. TRBJ1-5 . TRBV21-1 TGTGCCAGCAGCAATCGGGGTAATCAGCCCCAGCATTTT CASSNRGNQPQHF
. TRBJ2-2 TRBD2 TRBV4-3 TGCGCCAGCAGCCAAGAGTTCGGACTAGCGGTGACCGGGGAGCTGTTTTTT CASSQEFGLAVTGELFF
. TRBJ1-2 . TRBV3-1/TRBV3-2 TGTGCCAGCAGCCAACGACAACTTGGCTACACCTTC CASSQRQLGYTF
. TRBJ2-7 . TRBV5-1 TGCGCCAGCAGCGCGCACGGTTCCTACGAGCAGTACTTC CASSAHGSYEQYF
. TRBJ1-1 . TRBV6-5 TGTGCCAGCAGTCCAGAAGTGAACACTGAAGCTTTCTTT CASSPEVNTEAFF
. TRBJ2-7 . TRBV3-1/TRBV3-2 TGTGCCAGCAGCCAAGGACTTGGACTTCTCTCCTACGAGCAGTACTTC CASSQGLGLLSYEQYF
. TRBJ2-3 TRBD1 TRBV2 TGTGCCAGCAGTGCCTACAGGGGATCTAGCACAGATACGCAGTATTTT CASSAYRGSSTDTQYF
. TRBJ2-2 . TRBV7-2 TGTGCCAGCAGCCCCGGGGGTGGTAACACCGGGGAGCTGTTTTTT CASSPGGGNTGELFF
. TRBJ1-2 . TRBV7-8 TGTGCCACTACCGCATCCGGACAGCCGATTTATGGCTACACCTTC CATTASGQPIYGYTF
. TRBJ1-4 TRBD1 TRBV5-1 TGCGCCAGCAGCTTTTCAGGGGGAGACGAAAAACTGTTTTTT CASSFSGGDEKLFF
. TRBJ2-3 TRBD1 TRBV6-5 TGTGCCAGCAGTTACGGACAGGGAGGCGGCACAGATACGCAGTATTTT CASSYGQGGGTDTQYF
once TRBJ2-7 TRBD2 TRBV10-3 TGTGCCACAAACGGGGGGGAGCAGTACTTC CATNGGEQYF
. TRBJ2-3 . TRBV5-4 TGTGCCAGCAGCTGGGCCGGCAGCACAGATACGCAGTATTTT CASSWAGSTDTQYF
. TRBJ1-2 . TRBV9 TGTGCCAGCAGCGTAGAGGAGGGGACCAACTATGGCTACACCTTC CASSVEEGTNYGYTF